The 19 T cell receptor beta chains listed next were all sequenced from one sample in a study of cytomegalovirus exposure and HLA in healthy donors. It was with 60 Vbeta and 13 Jbeta primers that the PCR ran. Some clones are missing from TCRdb's copy, which holds only in-frame ones; the method was immunoSEQ multiplex PCR. The table shows 150,000 or so clones, with about 86% occurring only once. Sample: PBMCs. The receptors here all came from a woman aged 18-35 years in good health and CMV-seronegative.

The chain recombines TRBV6-1 with TRBJ1-2; the D gene is possibly TRBD1 (5 bases). CDR3 length: 13 residues. V shed 7 bases and J shed 8 bases, with 17 bases lying between them. Looked up from germline, CDR1 is MNHNS and CDR2 is SASEGT. The CDR3 is CASISGGRRGYTF. The CDR3 DNA sequence: TGTGCCAGCATATCCGGGGGGAGGAGAGGCTACACCTTC.

Only one count was recorded for this clone. Other DNA sequences in the same sample also yield this CDR3. The chain links TRBV7-9 to TRBJ1-1; 7 nucleotides align to TRBD1. Germline trimming cut 1 base from V and 4 bases from J; bases unmatched to any gene: 3. The CDR3 has 14 amino acids. The V gene's germline CDR1 is SEHNR and CDR2 FQNEAQ (reference sequence). The CDR3 region is CASSLGGGGTEAFF. CDR3 sequence (DNA): TGTGCCAGCAGCTTAGGAGGGGGCGGCACTGAAGCTTTCTTT.

CDR3: CASSQSLGASYEQYF. The CDR3 bases are TGCGCCAGCAGTCAATCGCTGGGAGCCTCCTACGAGCAGTACTTC. V usage is TRBV23-1 and J usage is TRBJ2-7, with TRBD2 as a possible D gene (5 bases). TRBV23-1 has ORF status, its function being uncertain. Trimming shortened V by 0 bases and J by 0 bases, and 9 bases separated the two germline ends. The CDR3 consists of 15 residues.

The rearrangement links TRBV29-1 to TRBJ2-5, with 8 bases identical to TRBD1. Germline V CDR1 and CDR2: SQVTM, ANQGSEA. Germline trimming cut 4 bases from V and 3 bases from J; bases unmatched to any gene: 4. The CDR3 is made up of 13 amino acids. The CDR3 loop reads CSVGTGSKETQYF. The CDR3 DNA sequence: TGCAGCGTTGGGACAGGGAGTAAAGAGACCCAGTACTTC. The variable domain in full, completed from reference TRBV29-1 and TRBJ2-5, reads SAVISQKPSRDICQRGTSLTIQCQVDSQVTMMFWYRQQPGQSLTLIATANQGSEATYESGFVIDKFPISRPNLTFSTLTVSNMSPEDSSIYLCSVGTGSKETQYFGPGTRLLVL.

The chain links TRBV6-1 to TRBJ2-7, with a tentative D call TRBD1 (6 bases). The CDR3 runs 14 residues. Trimming removed 10 bases at V and 2 bases at J, with 18 bases between. Per germline, CDR1 MNHNS and CDR2 SASEGT. The CDR3 DNA reads TGTGCCACCTTCCCGACAGGCGAGCCCTACGAGCAGTACTTC. Translating it yields CATFPTGEPYEQYF.

V gene TRBV28 combines with J gene TRBJ1-2; 8 bases align to TRBD1. Losses at the gene ends were 5 bases for V and 2 bases for J; bases not matched to a gene: 4. The CDR3 length is 14 residues. Per the germline V gene, CDR1 is MDHEN and CDR2 is SYDVKM. The CDR3 nucleotides are TGTGCCAGCAGTCCCAGGGGGCGCAACTATGGCTACACCTTC. This codes for CASSPRGRNYGYTF.

The rearrangement uses TRBV7-9 and TRBJ1-2; D not certain. The germline gives CDR1 SEHNR, CDR2 FQNEAQ (reference sequence). The CDR3 sequence is 17 residues long. The V end was cut by 0 bases, the J end by 1 base, with 15 bases between. DNA for the CDR3: TGTGCCAGCAGCTTAGCGCATATGACTTCACATAACTATGGCTACACCTTC. The encoded protein is CASSLAHMTSHNYGYTF.

This chain joins TRBV6-1 and TRBJ1-2; a weak D match, TRBD1 (5 bases). CDR1 and CDR2 (germline): MNHNS, SASEGT. With 4 bases removed from V and 7 bases from J, the gap between germline ends came to 28 bases. CDR3 length: 18 amino acids. The CDR3 loop reads CASSGSSSSGGLLGGYTF. The CDR3 DNA is TGTGCCAGCAGTGGGAGCTCATCGTCGGGGGGACTTTTGGGTGGCTACACCTTC.

A remark on this clone: One end of the junction does not line up with germline, which may come from a read error. The chain uses TRBV7-9 and TRBJ2-3; D remains unclear. Germline values: CDR1 SEHNR, CDR2 FQNEAQ (reference sequence). The CDR3 runs to 16 residues. The CDR3 reads CSSSLLSATSTDTQYF. CDR3 coding DNA: TGTTCCAGCAGCTTATTGTCCGCAACTAGCACAGATACGCAGTATTTT.

The V and J genes are TRBV7-2 and TRBJ1-1, with TRBD1 identical over 12 bases. With V trimmed by 6 bases and J by 1 base, 3 bases remained unmatched. The CDR3 covers 15 residues. The germline V gene encodes CDR1 SGHTA and CDR2 FQGNSA. As DNA, the CDR3 is TGTGCCAGCAGGGGGGACAGGGGGCGGAACACTGAAGCTTTCTTT. Its protein is CASRGDRGRNTEAFF. Filled out from reference TRBV7-2 and TRBJ1-1, the complete variable domain reads GAGVSQSPSNKVTEKGKDVELRCDPISGHTALYWYRQSLGQGLEFLIYFQGNSAPDKSGLPSDRFSAERTGGSVSTLTIQRTQQEDSAVYLCASRGDRGRNTEAFFGQGTRLTVV.

This chain connects TRBV5-4 to TRBJ2-3, with D possibly being TRBD2 (5 bases). Trimming pared 1 base from V and 5 bases from J, leaving 17 bases between. Germline V gene data show CDR1 as SGHNT and CDR2 as YYREEE (reference sequence). The length of the CDR3 is 16 residues. CDR3 sequence (DNA): TGTGCCAGCAGCTTGTATGGCGGGCACTCAGGAGATACGCAGTATTTT. This gives the protein CASSLYGGHSGDTQYF.

Only a few counts were recorded for this clone. The chain recombines TRBV7-9 with TRBJ2-1; no clear D. CDR1 and CDR2 from the germline V gene are SEHNR and FQNEAQ (reference sequence). V shed 1 base and J shed 7 bases, with 5 bases lying between them. The CDR3 has 12 residues. CDR3 protein: CASSLGQNEQFF. The CDR3 DNA is TGTGCCAGCAGCTTAGGCCAGAATGAGCAGTTCTTC.

The chain couples TRBV27 to TRBJ2-5; 7 bases map to TRBD2. Germline values: CDR1 MNHEY, CDR2 SMNVEV (reference sequence). Trimming removed 6 bases from V and 2 bases from J; junction bases left unmatched: 15. CDR3 size: 17 residues. CDR3 DNA: TGTGCCAGCAGACCGCTTGGGGGGGGAGGGCCACAAGAGACCCAGTACTTC. Amino acids: CASRPLGGGGPQETQYF.

The V gene is TRBV11-2, the J gene TRBJ2-7; 12 bases align to TRBD2. From germline, CDR1 is SGHAT and CDR2 FQNNGV. Trimming at V came to 1 base and at J to 7 bases, leaving 8 bases not matched to a gene. The CDR3 length is 16 residues. CDR3 in amino acids: CASSLGRLAGGREQYF. The CDR3 DNA reads TGTGCCAGCAGCTTAGGCCGTCTAGCGGGAGGGAGGGAGCAGTACTTC.

In DNA, the CDR3 is TGTGCCAGCAGCTTAATTGGGGCGGTTACCTACAATGAGCAGTTCTTC. It is translated as CASSLIGAVTYNEQFF. V usage is TRBV7-2 and J usage is TRBJ2-1; possible D gene TRBD1, 5 bases. This CDR3 is 16 amino acids long. CDR1 SGHTA and CDR2 FQGNSA come from the germline V gene. The V end lost 2 bases, the J end lost 2 bases, and 13 bases lay between the germline ends.

Here the CDR3 DNA reads TGTGCCAGCAGTGTCCGGGACAGGGGAGACACCATATATTTT. Amino acids: CASSVRDRGDTIYF. This chain joins TRBV2 and TRBJ1-3, with 10 bases matching TRBD1. Germline V gene lookup returns CDR1 SNHLY and CDR2 FYNNEI. The junction had 5 bases not matched to a gene; V was cut back by 4 bases and J by 8 bases. The CDR3 is 14 residues long.

CDR3 nucleotide sequence: TGTGCCTGGACGGCCATGGGGTCAGGGGGCTACACCTTC. It is translated as CAWTAMGSGGYTF. The gene calls are TRBV30 and TRBJ1-2; possible D gene TRBD1, 5 bases. The length of the CDR3 is 13 residues. Germline-derived CDR1 and CDR2 are GTSNPN and SVGIG (reference sequence). V lost 4 bases to trimming and J lost 8 bases, with 17 bases between them.

The J gene is TRBJ1-1, the V gene TRBV7-9; D might be TRBD1 (6 bases). V dropped 8 bases and J dropped 3 bases, with 13 bases sitting between them. CDR1 SEHNR and CDR2 FQNEAQ come from the germline V gene (reference sequence). The CDR3 totals 13 residues. The CDR3 reads CASEGGAHTEAFF. The CDR3 DNA is TGTGCCAGCGAGGGGGGGGCGCACACTGAAGCTTTCTTT. Looking up the rest from reference TRBV7-9 and TRBJ1-1 gives the full variable domain: DTGVSQNPRHKITKRGQNVTFRCDPISEHNRLYWYRQTLGQGPEFLTYFQNEAQLEKSRLLSDRFSAERPKGSFSTLEIQRTEQGDSAMYLCASEGGAHTEAFFGQGTRLTVV.

The chain uses TRBV28 and TRBJ1-5; TRBD1 aligns across 8 bases. Germline CDR1 and CDR2: MDHEN and SYDVKM. CDR3 length: 15 residues. Trimming at V came to 6 bases and at J to 5 bases, leaving 9 bases not matched to a gene. The CDR3 is CASSGGQGWDQPQHF. The CDR3 DNA sequence: TGTGCCAGCAGCGGAGGACAGGGTTGGGATCAGCCCCAGCATTTT.